The rows below give T cell receptor beta chains drawn from one sample of a study of regulatory T cells in long-lasting Graves disease. Each CDR3 protein gets one entry after TCRdb re-called the multiplex PCR reads with MiXCR. Of roughly 560,000 distinct CDR3 sequences listed, about 16% are singletons. These data were also reused for a study on T cells in Graves' hyperthyroidism and ophthalmopathy.

The specimen was peripheral blood mononuclear cells (PBMCs), collected at new diagnosis, from a patient treated with antithyroid drugs. The origin of the receptors is a middle-aged woman with Graves disease. Both conserved end residues are part of each CDR3. The order of the fields is D gene, clone size, V gene, J gene, CDR3 DNA, CDR3 protein. The D gene is left open where the match is weak. Expanded clones are given a class, and other clones once, few, many or no size at all.

NA	few	TRBV4-1	TRBJ2-3	TGCGCCAGCAGCCAAGATCATGGGCTAGATACGCAGTATTTT	CASSQDHGLDTQYF
NA	NA	TRBV5-4	TRBJ1-2	TGTGCCAGCAGCCCCTCAGGGGCCAGGGGCACCTTC	CASSPSGARGTF
TRBD1	many	TRBV20-1	TRBJ1-2	TGCAGTGCTAGCTTCTACAGGGGTGGCTACACCTTC	CSASFYRGGYTF
NA	many	TRBV7-7	TRBJ2-2	TGTGCTAGCAGCTCATCAGGGGCGAGGACCGGGGAGCTGTTTTTT	CASSSSGARTGELFF
NA	many	TRBV12-3/TRBV12-4	TRBJ1-1	TGTGCCAGCCGCCTAGGTAACACTGAAGCTTTCTTT	CASRLGNTEAFF
NA	NA	TRBV20-1	TRBJ1-1	TGCAGTGCTAGAGTTCACAGGGTCAGGGTTGGCGCCACTGAAGCTTTCTTT	CSARVHRVRVGATEAFF
TRBD1	many	TRBV6-1	TRBJ1-1	TGTGCCAGCAGTGCACTAGGACAGGGGACGGGGGAAGCTTTCTTT	CASSALGQGTGEAFF
NA	NA	TRBV6-1	TRBJ1-1	TGTGCCAGCAGAAACGTGGGGGGGGACACTGAAGCTTTCTTT	CASRNVGGDTEAFF
NA	NA	TRBV7-8	TRBJ2-3	TGTGCCAGCAGCCAGGGGGGTTCCGGAGATACGCAGTATTTT	CASSQGGSGDTQYF
TRBD1	NA	TRBV6-1	TRBJ2-1	TGTGCCAGCAGCGGTCCGGGACAGCAGACGCTTAGATCCTACAATGAGCAGTTCTTC	CASSGPGQQTLRSYNEQFF
NA	many	TRBV2	TRBJ2-7	TGTGCCAGCAGTGAAGCCGGCTACGAGCAGTACTTC	CASSEAGYEQYF
NA	few	TRBV4-2	TRBJ1-6	TGTGCCAGCAGCCAAGGACCGCAGGATTCACCCCTCCACTTT	CASSQGPQDSPLHF
NA	many	TRBV3-1	TRBJ1-2	TGTGCCAGCAGCACCGAGGGAGCTAACTATGGCTACACCTTC	CASSTEGANYGYTF
NA	few	TRBV19	TRBJ1-6	TGTGCCAGTAGTATACGGGAACTCAGCTCCTATAATTCACCCCTCCACTTT	CASSIRELSSYNSPLHF
NA	few	TRBV15	TRBJ2-3	TGTGCCACCAGCTCCGGACCCTTTTACACAGATACGCAGTATTTT	CATSSGPFYTDTQYF
NA	few	TRBV19	TRBJ2-5	TGTGCCAGTAGTATAACCGACAGGGATGGCGGGGCCCAGTACTTC	CASSITDRDGGAQYF
NA	many	TRBV6-2/TRBV6-3	TRBJ2-7	TGTGCCAGCGGACGGGACGTTTTATACGAGCAGTACTTC	CASGRDVLYEQYF
NA	few	TRBV2	TRBJ1-1	TGTGCCAGCAGAACAGAGCTTAACACTGAAGCTTTCTTT	CASRTELNTEAFF
TRBD2	few	TRBV6-1	TRBJ2-5	TGTGCCAGCAGTCGTGCTAGCGGGGGCCCTTCACAGGAGACCCAGTACTTC	CASSRASGGPSQETQYF
NA	NA	TRBV7-9	TRBJ2-2	TGTGCCAAAGACAGCGCGAACACCGGGGAGCTGTTTTTT	CAKDSANTGELFF
NA	many	TRBV20-1	TRBJ2-3	TGCAGTGCTAGCGGGGACACCCCGCGGACGCAGTATTTT	CSASGDTPRTQYF
TRBD2	many	TRBV3-1	TRBJ2-3	TGTGCCAGCAGCCAAGTGAGCGGGGGCCGCACAGATACGCAGTATTTT	CASSQVSGGRTDTQYF
NA	NA	TRBV20-1	TRBJ2-7	TGCAGTGCAAAACGGGGGCCCCACGAGCAGTACTTC	CSAKRGPHEQYF